The clone carrying this T cell receptor (beta chain) has a handful of counts. Its target is unknown. This CDR3 region has 14 residues. CDR1 SGHTA and CDR2 FQGNSA come from the germline V gene. V lost 5 bases to trimming and J lost 1 base, with 11 bases between them. These data are taken from a study of identical twins. Notes on the study in general: The same donors were not followed; conclusions instead depended on cross-sectional statistical analysis.

TCRdb ran MiXCR on the 5' RACE reads and lists one entry per CDR3 protein. The sample lists fewer than 500,000 distinct CDR3 sequences, roughly an eighth seen once, with around 0.98% in the top ten. The same sample was also used in a study of yellow fever vaccine responses in identical twins.

The sequencing input was CD4+ T cells sorted from blood. This TCR was recovered from a young woman in good health. The chain joins TRBV7-2 to TRBJ1-1; D is undetermined. CDR3 sequence: CASSPQAANTEAFF. The CDR3, as DNA: TGTGCCAGCAGCCCCCAGGCCGCGAACACTGAAGCTTTCTTT.